These 8 T cell receptor beta chains came from one sample sequenced in a study of cytomegalovirus exposure and HLA in healthy donors. With 60 Vbeta and 13 Jbeta primers, the PCR was carried out. Some clones are missing from TCRdb's copy, which holds only in-frame ones; the method was immunoSEQ multiplex PCR. The sample has around 130,000 clones; more than 80% are singletons. The sequenced sample consisted of PBMCs. These receptors came from a woman in her thirties or forties in good health and CMV-seropositive.

The chain recombines TRBV9 with TRBJ2-1; 8 nucleotides line up with TRBD2. The V gene end was trimmed by 0 bases and the J gene end by 7 bases; junction bases not matched to a gene: 3. The CDR3 extends over 14 amino acids. In germline, CDR1 is SGDLS, CDR2 YYNGEE. Written as DNA, the CDR3 is TGTGCCAGCAGCGTAGAATTAGCGGGGAATGAGCAGTTCTTC. The encoded protein is CASSVELAGNEQFF.

This sequence joins TRBV2 and TRBJ2-3; 7 bases are a match to TRBD2. This CDR3 is 16 amino acids long. Germline V lookup: CDR1 SNHLY, CDR2 FYNNEI. Unmatched junction bases numbered 9, after V lost 4 bases and J lost 2 bases. CDR3 bases: TGTGCCAGCAGTGGGACGCTAGCGGCCATCACAGATACGCAGTATTTT. Protein sequence: CASSGTLAAITDTQYF.

The chain has TRBV7-9 and TRBJ2-5, with TRBD1 identical over 8 bases. The J call may be faulty, since TRBJ2-7 better matches the DNA end. Germline V CDR1 and CDR2: SEHNR, FQNEAQ (reference sequence). The CDR3 is 15 amino acids. The CDR3 is CASSLVAGGLYEQYF. The CDR3 DNA sequence: TGTGCCAGCAGCTTAGTGGCAGGGGGCCTATACGAGCAGTACTTC.

Only one count was recorded for this clone. The rearrangement links TRBV6-5 to TRBJ2-7; 10 bases are a match to TRBD2. V was pared by 7 bases and J by 0 bases, with 6 bases of the junction left unmatched. The CDR3 is 15 residues long. Germline values: CDR1 MNHEY, CDR2 SVGAGI. CDR3: CASKTGTSDSYEQYF. The CDR3 region has the DNA TGTGCCAGCAAAACCGGGACTAGCGACTCCTACGAGCAGTACTTC.

The chain is built from TRBV11-3 and TRBJ2-1, with 9 bases identical to TRBD1. With V trimmed by 5 bases and J by 7 bases, 9 bases remained unmatched. The CDR3 is made up of 15 amino acids. Germline V gene data show CDR1 as SGHNT and CDR2 as YENEEA. For the CDR3, the DNA is TGTGCCAGCAGCACTCACCGGGACAGGGCTAATGAGCAGTTCTTC. This translates into CASSTHRDRANEQFF.

The genes are TRBV4-1 and TRBJ2-5, with 9 bases identical to TRBD1. The ends lost 0 bases at V and 2 bases at J; junction bases unmatched: 7. The CDR3 covers 17 residues. Germline CDR1 is MGHRA and CDR2 is YSYEKL. CDR3 protein: CASSQDPGQGLQETQYF. The CDR3 DNA reads TGCGCCAGCAGCCAAGATCCGGGACAGGGACTTCAAGAGACCCAGTACTTC.

This sequence joins TRBV6-5 and TRBJ2-5; D is uncertain. The better agreement between TRBJ2-7 and the DNA end casts doubt on the J call. The CDR3 is made up of 12 amino acids. The germline CDR1 and CDR2 sequences are MNHEY and SVGAGI. CDR3 loop: CASSAPGPEQYF. DNA for the CDR3: TGTGCCAGCAGTGCTCCGGGTCCCGAGCAGTACTTC.

The V call is TRBV4-3, the J call TRBJ2-7; a weak D match, TRBD2 (5 bases). This CDR3 contains 15 residues. The V gene lost 4 bases and the J gene lost 3 bases, with 16 bases spanning the gap. CDR1 and CDR2 from the germline V gene are LGHNA and YSLEER. DNA of the CDR3: TGCGCCAGCAGCCCATGGGGAGAAGTGGGCTACGAGCAGTACTTC. It specifies CASSPWGEVGYEQYF.